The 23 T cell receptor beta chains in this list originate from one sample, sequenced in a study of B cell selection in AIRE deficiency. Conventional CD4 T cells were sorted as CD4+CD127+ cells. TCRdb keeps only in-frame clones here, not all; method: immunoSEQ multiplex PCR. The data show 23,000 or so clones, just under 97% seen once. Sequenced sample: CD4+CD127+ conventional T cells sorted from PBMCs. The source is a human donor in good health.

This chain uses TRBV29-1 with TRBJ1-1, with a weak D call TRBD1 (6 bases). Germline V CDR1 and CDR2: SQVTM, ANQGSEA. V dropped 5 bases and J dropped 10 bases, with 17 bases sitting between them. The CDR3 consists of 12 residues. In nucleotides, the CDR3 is TGCAGCGTTATCAGGGACAACCGGCGAGCTTTCTTT. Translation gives CSVIRDNRRAFF.

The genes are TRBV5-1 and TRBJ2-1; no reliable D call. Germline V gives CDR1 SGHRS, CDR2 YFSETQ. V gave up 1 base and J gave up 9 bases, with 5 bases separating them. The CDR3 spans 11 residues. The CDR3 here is CASSLQVEQFF. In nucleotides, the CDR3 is TGCGCCAGCAGCTTGCAGGTTGAGCAGTTCTTC.

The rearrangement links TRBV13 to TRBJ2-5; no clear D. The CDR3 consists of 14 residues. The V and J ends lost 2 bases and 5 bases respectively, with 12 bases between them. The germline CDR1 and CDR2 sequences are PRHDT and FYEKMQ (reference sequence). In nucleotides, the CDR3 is TGTGCCAGCAGCTTAAGAGTCCGTGCGGAGACCCAGTACTTC. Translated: CASSLRVRAETQYF.

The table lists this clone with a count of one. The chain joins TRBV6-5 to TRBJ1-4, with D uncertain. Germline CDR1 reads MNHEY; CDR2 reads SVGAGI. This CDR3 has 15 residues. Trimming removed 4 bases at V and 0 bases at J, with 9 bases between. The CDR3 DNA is TGTGCCAGCAGTTCCTTTGGTGCAACTAATGAAAAACTGTTTTTT. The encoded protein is CASSSFGATNEKLFF.

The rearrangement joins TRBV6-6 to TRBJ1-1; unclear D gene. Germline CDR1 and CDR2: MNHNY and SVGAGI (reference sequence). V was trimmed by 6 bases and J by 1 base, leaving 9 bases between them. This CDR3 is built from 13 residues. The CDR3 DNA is TGTGCCAGCAGAAGGTCTAGGAACACTGAAGCTTTCTTT. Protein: CASRRSRNTEAFF.

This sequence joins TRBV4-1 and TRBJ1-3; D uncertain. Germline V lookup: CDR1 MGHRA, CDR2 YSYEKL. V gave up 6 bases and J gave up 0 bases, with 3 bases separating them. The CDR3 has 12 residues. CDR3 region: CASSLSGNTIYF. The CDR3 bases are TGCGCCAGCAGTCTCTCTGGAAACACCATATATTTT.

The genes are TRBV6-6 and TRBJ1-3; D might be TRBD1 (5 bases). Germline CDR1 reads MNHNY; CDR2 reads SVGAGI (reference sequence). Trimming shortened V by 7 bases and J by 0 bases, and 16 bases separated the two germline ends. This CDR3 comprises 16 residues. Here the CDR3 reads CASTQSGLNSGNTIYF. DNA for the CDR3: TGTGCCAGCACCCAGTCGGGACTCAACTCTGGAAACACCATATATTTT.

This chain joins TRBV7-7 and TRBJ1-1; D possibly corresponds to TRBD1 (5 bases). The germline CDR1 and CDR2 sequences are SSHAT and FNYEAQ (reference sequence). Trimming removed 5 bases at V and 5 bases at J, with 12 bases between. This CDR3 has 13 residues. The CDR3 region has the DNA TGTGCCAGCAGCCTCTCGACAGAAACTGAAGCTTTCTTT. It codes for CASSLSTETEAFF.

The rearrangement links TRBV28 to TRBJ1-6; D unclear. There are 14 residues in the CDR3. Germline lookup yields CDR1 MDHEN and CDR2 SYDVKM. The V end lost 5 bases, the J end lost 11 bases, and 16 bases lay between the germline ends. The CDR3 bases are TGTGCCAGCAGTATCGGCCGGCCAAGCACACCCCTCCACTTT. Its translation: CASSIGRPSTPLHF. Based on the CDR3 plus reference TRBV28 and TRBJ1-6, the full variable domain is DVKVTQSSRYLVKRTGEKVFLECVQDMDHENMFWYRQDPGLGLRLIYFSYDVKMKEKGDIPEGYSVSREKKERFSLILESASTNQTSMYLCASSIGRPSTPLHFGNGTRLTVT.

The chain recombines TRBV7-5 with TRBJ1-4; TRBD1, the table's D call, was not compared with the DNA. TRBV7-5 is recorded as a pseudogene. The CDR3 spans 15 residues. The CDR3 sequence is CVRSLVGQGYEKLFF. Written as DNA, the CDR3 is TGTGTCAGAAGCTTAGTGGGACAGGGATACGAAAAACTGTTTTTT.

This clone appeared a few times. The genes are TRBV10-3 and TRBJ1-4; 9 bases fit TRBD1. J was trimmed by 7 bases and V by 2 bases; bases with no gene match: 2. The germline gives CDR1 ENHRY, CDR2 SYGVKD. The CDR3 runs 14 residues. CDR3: CAISEDRGSEKLFF. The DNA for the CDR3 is TGTGCCATCAGTGAGGACAGGGGGTCTGAAAAACTGTTTTTT.

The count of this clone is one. CDR3 sequence: CASSPRVGTGGGEAFF. CDR3 bases: TGTGCCAGCTCACCCCGAGTTGGGACAGGGGGCGGTGAAGCTTTCTTT. This chain uses TRBV18 with TRBJ1-1; 12 bases match TRBD1. Germline CDR1 and CDR2: KGHSH and LQKENI. J was trimmed by 7 bases and V by 3 bases; bases with no gene match: 9. This CDR3 comprises 16 residues. Full variable domain (remainder filled in from reference TRBV18 and TRBJ1-1): NAGVMQNPRHLVRRRGQEARLRCSPMKGHSHVYWYRQLPEEGLKFMVYLQKENIIDESGMPKERFSAEFPKEGPSILRIQQVVRGDSAAYFCASSPRVGTGGGEAFFGQGTRLTVV.

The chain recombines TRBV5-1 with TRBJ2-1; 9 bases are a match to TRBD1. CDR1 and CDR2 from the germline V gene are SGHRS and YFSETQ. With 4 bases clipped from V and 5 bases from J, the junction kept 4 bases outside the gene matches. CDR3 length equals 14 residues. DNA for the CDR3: TGCGCCAGCAGCCGACAGGGGGAGAACAATGAGCAGTTCTTC. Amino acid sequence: CASSRQGENNEQFF.

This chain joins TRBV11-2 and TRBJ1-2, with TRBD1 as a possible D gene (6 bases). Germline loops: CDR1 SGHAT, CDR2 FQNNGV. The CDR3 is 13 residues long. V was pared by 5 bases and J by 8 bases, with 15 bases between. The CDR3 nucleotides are TGTGCCAGCAGCCATGAGGGGGTGAGGGGCTACACCTTC. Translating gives CASSHEGVRGYTF.

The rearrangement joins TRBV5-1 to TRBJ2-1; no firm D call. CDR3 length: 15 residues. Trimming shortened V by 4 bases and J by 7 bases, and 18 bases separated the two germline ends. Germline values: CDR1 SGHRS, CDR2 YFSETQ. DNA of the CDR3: TGCGCCAGCAGCGCGTACGCCGGGCCCACAAATGAGCAGTTCTTC. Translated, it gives CASSAYAGPTNEQFF.

CDR3 residues: CASSPDTGRNTEAFF. As DNA, the CDR3 is TGTGCCAGCAGCCCCGATACAGGGAGGAACACTGAAGCTTTCTTT. This chain links TRBV11-1 with TRBJ1-1; TRBD1 might be the D (6 bases). Germline V gives CDR1 SGHAT, CDR2 FQDESV (reference sequence). V was trimmed by 5 bases and J by 1 base, leaving 14 bases between them. This CDR3 contains 15 residues.

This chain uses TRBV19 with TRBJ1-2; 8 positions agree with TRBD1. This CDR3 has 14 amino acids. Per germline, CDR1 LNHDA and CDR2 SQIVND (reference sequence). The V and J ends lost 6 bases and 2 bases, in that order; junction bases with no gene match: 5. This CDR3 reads CASRNRDRNYGYTF. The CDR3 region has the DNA TGTGCCAGTAGAAATAGGGACAGGAACTATGGCTACACCTTC.

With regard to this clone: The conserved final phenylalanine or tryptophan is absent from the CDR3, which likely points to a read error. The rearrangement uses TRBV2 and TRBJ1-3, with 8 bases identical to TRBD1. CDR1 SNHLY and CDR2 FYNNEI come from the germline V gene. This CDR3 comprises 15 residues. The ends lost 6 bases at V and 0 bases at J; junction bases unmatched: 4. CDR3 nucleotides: TGTGCCAGCAGACCAGGGGGCCACTCTGGAAACACCATATATCTT. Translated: CASRPGGHSGNTIYL.

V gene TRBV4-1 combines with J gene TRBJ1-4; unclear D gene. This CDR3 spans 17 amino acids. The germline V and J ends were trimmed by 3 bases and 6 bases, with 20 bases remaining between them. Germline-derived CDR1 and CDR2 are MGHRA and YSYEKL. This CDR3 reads CASSHTLVGPGDEKLFF. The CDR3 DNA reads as TGCGCCAGCAGCCACACCTTAGTGGGCCCTGGGGATGAAAAACTGTTTTTT.

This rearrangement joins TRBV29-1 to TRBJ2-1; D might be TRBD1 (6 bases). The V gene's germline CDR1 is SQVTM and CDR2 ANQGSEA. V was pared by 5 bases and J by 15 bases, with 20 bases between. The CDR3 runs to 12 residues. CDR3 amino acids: CSVFIRGAIRFF. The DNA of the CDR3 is TGCAGCGTTTTCATCAGGGGTGCGATCCGGTTCTTC.

The CDR3 DNA reads TGTGCCAGTAGTCCTAGGGAAGCGGGGGGGCACAATGAGCAGTTCTTC. This translates into CASSPREAGGHNEQFF. This chain uses TRBV19 with TRBJ2-1; 10 nucleotides line up with TRBD2. There are 16 residues in the CDR3. CDR1 is LNHDA and CDR2 is SQIVND in the germline V gene (reference sequence). After removal of 5 bases from V and 5 bases from J, the junction contained 9 bases not matched to a gene.

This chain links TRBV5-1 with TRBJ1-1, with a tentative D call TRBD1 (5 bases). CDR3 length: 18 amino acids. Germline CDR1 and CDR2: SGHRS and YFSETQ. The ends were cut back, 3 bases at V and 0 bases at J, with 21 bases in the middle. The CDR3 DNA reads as TGCGCCAGCAGCTCCACGGGGCAGGGTAGACGGTTGAACACTGAAGCTTTCTTT. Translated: CASSSTGQGRRLNTEAFF.

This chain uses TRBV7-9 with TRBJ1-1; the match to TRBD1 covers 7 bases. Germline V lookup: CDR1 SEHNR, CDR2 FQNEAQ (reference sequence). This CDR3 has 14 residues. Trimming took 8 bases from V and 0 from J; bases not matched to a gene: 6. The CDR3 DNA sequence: TGTGCCAGCGTGACAGGGACCCTGAACACTGAAGCTTTCTTT. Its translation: CASVTGTLNTEAFF.